This T cell receptor beta chain originates from a study of radiotherapy plus CTLA-4 blockade in lung cancer. The overall study: Objective responses arose in approximately 17% of patients, and 25% to 35% experienced disease control.

Those with chemo-refractory metastatic non-small-cell lung cancer were treated with focal radiation combined with CTLA-4 blockade using ipilimumab. In regard to this clone: The antigen is not known.

General study findings and limits: Radiotherapy with ipilimumab was followed by blood expansion of tumor-derived clones. Interferon-beta and early blood T cell clone dynamics reportedly predicted response best.

TCRdb's table, derived via immunoSEQ multiplex PCR, lists solely in-frame clones and lacks some. This sample yields about 68,000 clones, of which 65% to 80% are seen a single time; roughly 9.7% belongs to the top ten. The trim removed 4 bases at V and 1 base at J, leaving 5 bases unmatched. The CDR3 is made up of 17 amino acids. CDR1 and CDR2 (germline): SGHNT, YENEEA. The specimen was peripheral blood, collected from a patient treated with radiotherapy plus ipilimumab. The TCR comes from a human donor with non-small cell lung cancer who had a complete response to radiotherapy plus ipilimumab. The rearrangement links TRBV11-3 to TRBJ2-1, with 12 bases matching TRBD2. This CDR3 is CASSSLGLAGSYNEQFF. The CDR3 bases are TGTGCCAGCAGCTCCCTAGGACTAGCGGGGTCCTACAATGAGCAGTTCTTC.